This TCR beta chain was profiled in a study of blood T cells in healthy people across ages. Germline V CDR1 and CDR2: ENHRY, SYGVKD. The length of the CDR3 is 15 residues. V shed 4 bases and J shed 5 bases, with 15 bases lying between them. Drawn from each donor were around 10 milliliters of peripheral blood. In its sample, this clonotype was seen a few times. Alongside a J-beta primer mix, a sample-barcoded 5' primer served in a second PCR lasting roughly 6 to 12 cycles. TCRdb analysed the 5' RACE reads with MiXCR anew, one entry per CDR3 protein. The data hold about 830,000 distinct CDR3 sequences, with about 62% observed a single time.

The genes are TRBV10-3 and TRBJ2-1, with a possible D match to TRBD2 (5 bases). Sequencing input: blood. This TCR derives from a man aged 30 to 39 in good health. The CDR3 bases are TGTGCCATCAGTGGGACTGCGAATAAGCACAATGAGCAGTTCTTC. Amino acids: CAISGTANKHNEQFF.